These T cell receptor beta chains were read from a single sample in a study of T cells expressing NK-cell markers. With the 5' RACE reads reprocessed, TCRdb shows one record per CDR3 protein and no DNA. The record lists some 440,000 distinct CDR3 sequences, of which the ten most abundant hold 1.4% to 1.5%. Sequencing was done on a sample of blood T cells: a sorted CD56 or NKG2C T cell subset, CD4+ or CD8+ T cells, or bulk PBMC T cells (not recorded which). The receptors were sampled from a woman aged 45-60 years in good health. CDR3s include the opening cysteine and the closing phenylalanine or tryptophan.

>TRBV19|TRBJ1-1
CASSMGVGWGNTEAFF
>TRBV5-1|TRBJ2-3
CASSSFGQGLTSSTDTQYF
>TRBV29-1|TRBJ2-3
CSVKAGLITDTQYF
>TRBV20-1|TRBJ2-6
CSARDVFSGANVLTF
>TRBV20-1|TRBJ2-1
CSADTGEPANNEQFF
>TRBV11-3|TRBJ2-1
CASSSSKDGFLYNEQFF
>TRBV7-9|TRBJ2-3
CASRPTGTSGSSTDTQYF
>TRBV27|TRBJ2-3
CASSLEGLAGASTDTQYF
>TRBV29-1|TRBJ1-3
CSVVARDRRSVGGNTIYF
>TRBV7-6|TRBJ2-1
CASSLAWLAGYNEQFF
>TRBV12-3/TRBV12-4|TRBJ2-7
CASSARFKTYEQYF
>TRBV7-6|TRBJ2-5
CASSRLWGAEETQYF
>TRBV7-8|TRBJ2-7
CASSLARLAGGSEQYF
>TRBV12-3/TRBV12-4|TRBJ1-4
CASRQGLSNEKLFF
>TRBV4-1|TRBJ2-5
CASSQVLQETQYF
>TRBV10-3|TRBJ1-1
CAISDQGNTEAFF
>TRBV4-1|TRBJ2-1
CASSQLAGRSPNEQFF
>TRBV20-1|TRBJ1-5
CSATPRRGGYQPQHF
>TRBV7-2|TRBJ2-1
CASSLATVSYNEQFF
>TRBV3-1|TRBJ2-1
CASSPPKGARFNEQFF
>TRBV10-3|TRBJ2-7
CAISDWGSGSYEQYF
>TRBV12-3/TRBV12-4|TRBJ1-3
CASRHSPTSGNTIYF
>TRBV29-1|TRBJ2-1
CSVVLPTSYNEQFF
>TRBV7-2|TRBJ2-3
CASSSQGSDTQYF
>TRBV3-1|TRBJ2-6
CASSQEGQWNNVLTF
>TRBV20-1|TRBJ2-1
CSAFTASRYEQFF
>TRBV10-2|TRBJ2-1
CASGGAGFYNEQFF
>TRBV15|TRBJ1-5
CATRAGDRNQPQHF
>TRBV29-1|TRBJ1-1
CSVEDVGDTEAFF
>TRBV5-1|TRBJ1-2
CASCPEGGYGYTF
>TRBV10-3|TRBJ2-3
CAPKLRGTDTQYF
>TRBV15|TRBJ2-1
CATSREAGYNEQFF